Below, one TCR beta chain is given with its context. Antigen specificity is unknown. This sample is drawn from a study of OX40 agonist ivuxolimab in advanced cancers. Study-wide results and caveats: In the 0.1 to 3.0 mg/kg range, CD4+ and CD8+ blood T cells had expanded clonally by week 6.

Germline CDR1 reads SGHVS; CDR2 reads FQNEAQ. This CDR3 has 17 residues. The germline V and J ends were trimmed by 2 bases and 0 bases, with 14 bases remaining between them. Data came from immunoSEQ multiplex PCR; TCRdb stores just in-frame clones and leaves some out. The sample records roughly 72,000 clones, around 94% being singletons. The TCR comes from an adult with an advanced solid tumor such as melanoma, head and neck, liver or kidney cancer. The source was CD4+ or CD8+ T cells sorted from blood, collected in a trial of the OX40 agonist ivuxolimab. This chain uses TRBV7-8 with TRBJ1-3, with a possible D match to TRBD1 (5 bases). DNA of the CDR3: TGTGCCAGCAGCTTATCGGGCAGGGAGAGCTCTGGAAACACCATATATTTT. The encoded protein is CASSLSGRESSGNTIYF.